Presented here are 13 T cell receptor beta chains from one specimen sequenced in a study of shared clonotypes between healthy human individuals. TCRdb's copy holds only in-frame clones and misses some; the assay was immunoSEQ multiplex PCR. The repertoire has about 2 million clones, about 95% of them found once; the top ten carry 0.9% to 1.4%. Naivety among CD8 cells was defined by CD45RO negativity and positive CCR7 selection, thereby excluding terminally differentiated effector memory CD45RA+ cells. What was sequenced was naive CD8+ T cells sorted from blood. These receptors originate from a man younger than 30 in good health.

The chain couples TRBV6-1 to TRBJ2-4; 8 bases fit TRBD2. Germline CDR1 reads MNHNS; CDR2 reads SASEGT. The CDR3 sequence is 19 residues long. The V and J ends lost 1 base and 2 bases, in that order; junction bases with no gene match: 13. This CDR3 is CASSEGGLGWIGSKNIQYF. The CDR3 DNA follows: TGTGCCAGCAGTGAAGGGGGACTAGGTTGGATAGGGTCCAAAAACATTCAGTACTTC.

The chain couples TRBV28 to TRBJ1-1; D not certain. This CDR3 contains 12 residues. Germline V gene data show CDR1 as MDHEN and CDR2 as SYDVKM. V dropped 3 bases and J dropped 6 bases, with 8 bases sitting between them. The DNA for the CDR3 is TGTGCCAGCAGTTTCGGGCAGCCTGAAGCTTTCTTT. Its translation: CASSFGQPEAFF.

The V call is TRBV11-1, the J call TRBJ1-1, with D uncertain. Trimming pared 0 bases from V and 0 bases from J, leaving 8 bases between. Germline CDR1 SGHAT, CDR2 FQDESV (reference sequence). The CDR3 sequence is 15 residues long. The CDR3 loop reads CASSLARGLNTEAFF. The CDR3 coding sequence is TGTGCCAGCAGCTTAGCCCGAGGGCTGAACACTGAAGCTTTCTTT. Drawing the rest from reference TRBV11-1 and TRBJ1-1, the complete variable domain is EAEVAQSPRYKITEKSQAVAFWCDPISGHATLYWYRQILGQGPELLVQFQDESVVDDSQLPKDRFSAERLKGVDSTLKIQPAELGDSAMYLCASSLARGLNTEAFFGQGTRLTVV.

The V and J genes are TRBV19 and TRBJ1-1; D may be TRBD1 (5 bases). Germline CDR1 and CDR2: LNHDA and SQIVND (reference sequence). Trimming shortened V by 7 bases and J by 4 bases, and 13 bases separated the two germline ends. The length of the CDR3 is 13 residues. The DNA for the CDR3 is TGTGCCAGTACTCAGGGTGGGAGCACTGAAGCTTTCTTT. Translated: CASTQGGSTEAFF.

The table lists this clone with a count of one. J is TRBJ2-2 and V is TRBV7-9; tentatively, D is TRBD1 (5 bases). The germline V gene has CDR1 SEHNR and CDR2 FQNEAQ (reference sequence). The V end was cut by 5 bases, the J end by 5 bases, with 12 bases between. This CDR3 region has 14 residues. The CDR3 region has the DNA TGTGCCAGCAGCATGACAGTTACTACCGGGGAGCTGTTTTTT. Its protein product is CASSMTVTTGELFF. The variable domain in full, with the rest retrieved from reference TRBV7-9 and TRBJ2-2, is DTGVSQNPRHKITKRGQNVTFRCDPISEHNRLYWYRQTLGQGPEFLTYFQNEAQLEKSRLLSDRFSAERPKGSFSTLEIQRTEQGDSAMYLCASSMTVTTGELFFGEGSRLTVL.

The chain joins TRBV19 to TRBJ2-3; D is unresolved. Germline CDR1 reads LNHDA; CDR2 reads SQIVND (reference sequence). Trimming cost V 3 bases and J 1 base, with 14 bases left between them. The CDR3 consists of 16 residues. DNA for the CDR3: TGTGCCAGTAGTATGCTTCCAGGTATTTGCACAGATACGCAGTATTTT. Protein product: CASSMLPGICTDTQYF.

The J gene is TRBJ2-7, the V gene TRBV5-4; TRBD2 matches 9 bases. This CDR3 spans 17 amino acids. In germline, CDR1 is SGHNT, CDR2 YYREEE (reference sequence). The J segment lost 3 bases and the V segment lost 3 bases, leaving 13 bases of the junction unmatched. As DNA, the CDR3 is TGTGCCAGCAGCTCCTACCCTACTAGCGGGTACATCTACGAGCAGTACTTC. Its protein product is CASSSYPTSGYIYEQYF.

This rearrangement joins TRBV5-6 to TRBJ2-3; D possibly matches TRBD1 or TRBD2 (5 bases each). The CDR3 is 14 amino acids. Looked up from germline, CDR1 is SGHDT and CDR2 is YYEEEE. Trimming removed 4 bases at V and 0 bases at J, with 9 bases between. CDR3 amino acids: CASSPRDSTDTQYF. CDR3 nucleotides: TGTGCCAGCAGCCCCCGGGACAGCACAGATACGCAGTATTTT.

The chain combines TRBV6-1 with TRBJ1-4; D is possibly TRBD1 (5 bases). CDR1 and CDR2 from the germline V gene are MNHNS and SASEGT. V was pared by 5 bases and J by 5 bases, with 12 bases between. CDR3 length: 14 residues. DNA of the CDR3: TGTGCCAGCAGTAAGGTGGGACTAAATGAAAAACTGTTTTTT. It codes for CASSKVGLNEKLFF.

As to this clone: This sample also contains other DNA sequences that code for the same CDR3. V gene TRBV4-1 combines with J gene TRBJ2-7, with D possibly TRBD1 on 6 matching bases. The length of the CDR3 is 15 residues. In germline, CDR1 is MGHRA, CDR2 YSYEKL. Trimming shortened V by 3 bases and J by 0 bases, and 12 bases separated the two germline ends. CDR3 amino acids: CASSHRTASSYEQYF. Here the CDR3 DNA reads TGCGCCAGCAGCCATCGGACAGCAAGCTCCTACGAGCAGTACTTC.

The genes are TRBV9 and TRBJ1-1; D may be TRBD1 (5 bases). CDR1 is SGDLS and CDR2 is YYNGEE in the germline V gene. The CDR3 loop spans 11 amino acids. Trimming stripped 3 bases from V and 5 bases from J, with 5 bases between. The CDR3 is CASSEGTEAFF. The CDR3 DNA sequence: TGTGCCAGCAGCGAGGGGACTGAAGCTTTCTTT.

The chain carries TRBV14 and TRBJ2-1, with 8 nucleotides matching TRBD1. The CDR3 loop spans 15 amino acids. The V segment lost 6 bases and the J segment 0 bases; nucleotides outside the gene matches: 4. Germline V gene lookup returns CDR1 SGHDN and CDR2 FVKESK. The CDR3 DNA is TGTGCCAGCAGACGGACAGGGAGCTCCTACAATGAGCAGTTCTTC. Protein sequence: CASRRTGSSYNEQFF.

Notes on this clone: This specimen includes other DNA sequences encoding the same CDR3. The chain couples TRBV19 to TRBJ2-7; no definite D call. V was clipped by 3 bases and J by 4 bases, with 7 bases between them. The CDR3 covers 12 residues. Germline CDR1 reads LNHDA; CDR2 reads SQIVND (reference sequence). The CDR3: CASSIPGYEQYF. CDR3 nucleotides: TGTGCCAGTAGTATCCCGGGTTACGAGCAGTACTTC.